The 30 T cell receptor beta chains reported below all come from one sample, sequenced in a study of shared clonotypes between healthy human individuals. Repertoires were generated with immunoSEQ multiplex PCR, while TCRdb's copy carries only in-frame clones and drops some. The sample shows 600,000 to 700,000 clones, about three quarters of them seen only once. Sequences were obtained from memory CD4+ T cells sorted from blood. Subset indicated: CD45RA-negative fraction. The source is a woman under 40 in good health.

The CDR3 nucleotides read TGTGCCAGTAGGTCAGGGTCAGCCAAAAACATTCAGTACTTC. It yields the protein CASRSGSAKNIQYF. The gene calls are TRBV19 and TRBJ2-4, with a tentative D call TRBD1 (5 bases). The CDR3 contains 14 residues. Germline V gene data show CDR1 as LNHDA and CDR2 as SQIVND (reference sequence). V lost 6 bases, J lost 0 bases, and 9 bases lay in between.

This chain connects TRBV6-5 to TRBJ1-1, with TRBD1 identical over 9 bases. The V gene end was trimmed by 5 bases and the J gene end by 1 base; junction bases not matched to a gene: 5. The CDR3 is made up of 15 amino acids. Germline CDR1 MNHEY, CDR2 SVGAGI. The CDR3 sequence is CASSRTGVTNTEAFF. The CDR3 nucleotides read TGTGCCAGCAGTCGGACAGGGGTTACGAACACTGAAGCTTTCTTT.

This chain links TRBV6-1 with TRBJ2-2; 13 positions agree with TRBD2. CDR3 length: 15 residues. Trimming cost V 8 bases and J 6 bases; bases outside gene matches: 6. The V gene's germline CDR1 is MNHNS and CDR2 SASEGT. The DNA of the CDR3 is TGTGCCAGCGGCGGGACTAGCGGGATCTCCGGGGAGCTGTTTTTT. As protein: CASGGTSGISGELFF.

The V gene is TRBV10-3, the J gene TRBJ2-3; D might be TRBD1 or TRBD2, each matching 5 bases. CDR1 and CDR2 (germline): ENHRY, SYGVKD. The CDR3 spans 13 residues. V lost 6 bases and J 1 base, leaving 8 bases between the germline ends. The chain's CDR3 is CAISRDGTDTQYF. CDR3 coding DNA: TGTGCCATCAGCCGGGACGGCACAGATACGCAGTATTTT.

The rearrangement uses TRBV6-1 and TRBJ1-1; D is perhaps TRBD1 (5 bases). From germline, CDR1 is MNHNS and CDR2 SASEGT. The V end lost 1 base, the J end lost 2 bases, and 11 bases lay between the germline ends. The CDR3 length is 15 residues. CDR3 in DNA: TGTGCCAGCAGTGAAGGACGACAGTACAACACTGAAGCTTTCTTT. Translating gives CASSEGRQYNTEAFF.

The CDR3 region is CASSLSGRAPYNEQFF. The CDR3 nucleotides are TGTGCCAGCAGTTTATCAGGTAGAGCTCCCTACAATGAGCAGTTCTTC. This sequence joins TRBV28 and TRBJ2-1; D is unclear. The V gene lost 1 base and the J gene lost 2 bases, with 12 bases spanning the gap. Germline CDR1 reads MDHEN; CDR2 reads SYDVKM. This CDR3 has 16 residues.

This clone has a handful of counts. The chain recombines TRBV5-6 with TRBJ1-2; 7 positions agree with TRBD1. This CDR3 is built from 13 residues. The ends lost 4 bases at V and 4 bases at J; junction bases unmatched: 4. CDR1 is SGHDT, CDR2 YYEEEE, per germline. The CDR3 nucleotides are TGTGCCAGCAGCGTAGGACAGGTCTATGGCTACACCTTC. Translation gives CASSVGQVYGYTF.

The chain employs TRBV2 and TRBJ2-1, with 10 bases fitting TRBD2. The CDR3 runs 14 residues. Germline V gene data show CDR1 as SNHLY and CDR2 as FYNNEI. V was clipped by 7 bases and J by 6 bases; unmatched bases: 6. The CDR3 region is CASTLIAGGNEQFF. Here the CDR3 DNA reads TGTGCCAGCACGCTAATAGCGGGAGGCAATGAGCAGTTCTTC.

The CDR3, as DNA: TGTGCCAGCAGCCCCATGACTAGCGGAGGGAATGAGCAGTTCTTC. Amino acids: CASSPMTSGGNEQFF. J is TRBJ2-1 and V is TRBV16, with 9 positions matching TRBD2. The CDR3 runs 15 residues. CDR1 and CDR2 (germline): KGHSY, FQNENV. V shed 4 bases and J 7 bases; nucleotides not matched to a gene: 8.

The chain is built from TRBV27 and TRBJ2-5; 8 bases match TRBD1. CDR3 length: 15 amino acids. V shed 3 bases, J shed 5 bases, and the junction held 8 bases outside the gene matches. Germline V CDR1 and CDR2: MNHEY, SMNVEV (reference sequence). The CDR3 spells CASSLSGQGLETQYF. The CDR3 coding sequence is TGTGCCAGCAGTTTGTCCGGACAGGGCCTGGAGACCCAGTACTTC.

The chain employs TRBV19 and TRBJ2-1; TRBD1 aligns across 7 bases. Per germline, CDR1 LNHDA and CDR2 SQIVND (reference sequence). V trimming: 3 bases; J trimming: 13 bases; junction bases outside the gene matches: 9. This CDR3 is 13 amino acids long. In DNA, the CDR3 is TGTGCCAGTAGTATTCCTGGACAGGTCAAACAGTTCTTC. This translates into CASSIPGQVKQFF.

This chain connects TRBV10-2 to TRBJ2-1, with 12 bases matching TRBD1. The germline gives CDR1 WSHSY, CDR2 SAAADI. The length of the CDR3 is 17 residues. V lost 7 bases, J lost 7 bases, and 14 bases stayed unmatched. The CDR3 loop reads CASMDVMGQGATNEQFF. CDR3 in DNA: TGCGCCAGCATGGACGTAATGGGACAGGGGGCAACGAATGAGCAGTTCTTC.

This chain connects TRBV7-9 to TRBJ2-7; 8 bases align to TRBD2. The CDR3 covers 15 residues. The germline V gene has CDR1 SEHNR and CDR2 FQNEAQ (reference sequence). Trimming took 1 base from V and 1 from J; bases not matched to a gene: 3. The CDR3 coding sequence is TGTGCCAGCAGCTTAGTACAGCGGGAGTCCTACGAGCAGTACTTC. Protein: CASSLVQRESYEQYF.

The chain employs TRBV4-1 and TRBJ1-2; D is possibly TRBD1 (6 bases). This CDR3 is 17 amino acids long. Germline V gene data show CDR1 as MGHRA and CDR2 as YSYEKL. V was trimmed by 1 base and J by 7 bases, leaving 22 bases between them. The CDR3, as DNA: TGCGCCAGCAGCCAAGCATTGGGCAGGGGACGTGAGAGTGGCTACACCTTC. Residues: CASSQALGRGRESGYTF.

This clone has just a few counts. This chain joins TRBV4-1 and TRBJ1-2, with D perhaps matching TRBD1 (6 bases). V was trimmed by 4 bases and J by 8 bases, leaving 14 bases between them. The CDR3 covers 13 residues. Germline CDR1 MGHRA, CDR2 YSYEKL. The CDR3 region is CASSRQSGEGYTF. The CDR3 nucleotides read TGCGCCAGCAGCCGACAGTCAGGGGAAGGCTACACCTTC.

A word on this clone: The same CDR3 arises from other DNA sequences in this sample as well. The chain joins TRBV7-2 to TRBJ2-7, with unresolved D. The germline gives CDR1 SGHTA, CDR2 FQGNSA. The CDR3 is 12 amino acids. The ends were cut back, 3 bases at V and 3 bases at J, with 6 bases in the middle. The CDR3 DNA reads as TGTGCCAGCAGCTTGTCCGACTACGAGCAGTACTTC. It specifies CASSLSDYEQYF.

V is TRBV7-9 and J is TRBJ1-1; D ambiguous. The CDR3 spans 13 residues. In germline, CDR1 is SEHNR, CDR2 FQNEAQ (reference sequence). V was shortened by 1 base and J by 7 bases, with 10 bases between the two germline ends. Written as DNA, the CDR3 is TGTGCCAGCAGCTTAGTGATGGTGGGTGAAGCTTTCTTT. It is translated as CASSLVMVGEAFF.

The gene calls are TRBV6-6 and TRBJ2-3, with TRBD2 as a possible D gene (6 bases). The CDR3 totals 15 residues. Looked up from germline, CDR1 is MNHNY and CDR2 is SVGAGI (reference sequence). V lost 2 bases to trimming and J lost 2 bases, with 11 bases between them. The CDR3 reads CASSYLGGLTDTQYF. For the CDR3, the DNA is TGTGCCAGCAGTTACCTCGGGGGTCTCACAGATACGCAGTATTTT.

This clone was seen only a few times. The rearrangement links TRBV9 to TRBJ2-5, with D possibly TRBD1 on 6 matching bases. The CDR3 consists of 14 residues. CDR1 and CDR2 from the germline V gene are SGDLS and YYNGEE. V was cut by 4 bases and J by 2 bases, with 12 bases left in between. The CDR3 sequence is CASSINGQQETQYF. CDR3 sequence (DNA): TGTGCCAGCAGCATAAACGGACAGCAAGAGACCCAGTACTTC.

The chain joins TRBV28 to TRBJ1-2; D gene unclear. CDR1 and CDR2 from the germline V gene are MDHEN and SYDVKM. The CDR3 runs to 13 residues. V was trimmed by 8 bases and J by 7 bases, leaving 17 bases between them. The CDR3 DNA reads TGTGCCAGCTCTGATTCGGAATTCGGTGGCTACACCTTC. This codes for CASSDSEFGGYTF.

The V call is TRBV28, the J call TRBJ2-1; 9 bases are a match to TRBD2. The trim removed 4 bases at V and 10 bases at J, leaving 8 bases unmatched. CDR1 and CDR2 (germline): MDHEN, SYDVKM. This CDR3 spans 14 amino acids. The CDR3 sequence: CASSSLAGLKEQFF. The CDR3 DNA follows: TGTGCCAGCAGTTCCCTAGCGGGACTAAAAGAGCAGTTCTTC.

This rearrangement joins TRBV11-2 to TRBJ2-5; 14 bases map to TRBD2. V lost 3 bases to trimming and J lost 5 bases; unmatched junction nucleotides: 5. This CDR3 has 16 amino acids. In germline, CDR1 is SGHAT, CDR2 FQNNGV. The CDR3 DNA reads TGTGCCAGCAGCTTTGGGACTAGCGGGAGTCGGGAGACCCAGTACTTC. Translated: CASSFGTSGSRETQYF.

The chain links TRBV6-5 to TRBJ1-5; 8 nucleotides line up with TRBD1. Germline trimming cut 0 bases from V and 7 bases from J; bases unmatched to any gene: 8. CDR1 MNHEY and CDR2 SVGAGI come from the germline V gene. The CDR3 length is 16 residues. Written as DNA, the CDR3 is TGTGCCAGCAGTTACTCTCCAGGGGGCCCCAGGCAGCCCCAGCATTTT. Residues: CASSYSPGGPRQPQHF.

This CDR3 reads CASSWGAGPTYEQYF. CDR3 coding DNA: TGTGCCAGCTCATGGGGGGCGGGACCAACCTACGAGCAGTACTTC. The chain is built from TRBV18 and TRBJ2-7; perhaps D is TRBD1 or TRBD2 (6 bases each). The length of the CDR3 is 15 residues. Germline values: CDR1 KGHSH, CDR2 LQKENI. V was clipped by 5 bases and J by 2 bases, with 16 bases between them. The full variable domain, its missing parts supplied by reference TRBV18 and TRBJ2-7, is NAGVMQNPRHLVRRRGQEARLRCSPMKGHSHVYWYRQLPEEGLKFMVYLQKENIIDESGMPKERFSAEFPKEGPSILRIQQVVRGDSAAYFCASSWGAGPTYEQYFGPGTRLTVT.

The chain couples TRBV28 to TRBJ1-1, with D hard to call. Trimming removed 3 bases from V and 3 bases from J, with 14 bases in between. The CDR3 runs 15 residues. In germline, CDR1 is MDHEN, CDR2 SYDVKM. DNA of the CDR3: TGTGCCAGCAGTTTCCCGGGAGGTCTCGACACTGAAGCTTTCTTT. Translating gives CASSFPGGLDTEAFF. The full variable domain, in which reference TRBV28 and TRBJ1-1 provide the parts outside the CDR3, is DVKVTQSSRYLVKRTGEKVFLECVQDMDHENMFWYRQDPGLGLRLIYFSYDVKMKEKGDIPEGYSVSREKKERFSLILESASTNQTSMYLCASSFPGGLDTEAFFGQGTRLTVV.

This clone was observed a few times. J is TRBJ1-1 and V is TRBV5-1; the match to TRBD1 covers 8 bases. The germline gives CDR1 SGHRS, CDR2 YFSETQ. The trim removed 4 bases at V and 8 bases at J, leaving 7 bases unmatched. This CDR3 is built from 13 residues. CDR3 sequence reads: CASSPTGGREAFF. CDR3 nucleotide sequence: TGCGCCAGCAGCCCCACAGGGGGGAGGGAAGCTTTCTTT.

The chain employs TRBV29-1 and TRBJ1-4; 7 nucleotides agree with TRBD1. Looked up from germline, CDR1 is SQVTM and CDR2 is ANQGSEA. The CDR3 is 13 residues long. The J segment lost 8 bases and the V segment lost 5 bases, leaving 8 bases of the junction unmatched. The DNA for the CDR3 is TGCAGCGTTCTGACAGGGCCTGGGGAAAAACTGTTTTTT. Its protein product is CSVLTGPGEKLFF.

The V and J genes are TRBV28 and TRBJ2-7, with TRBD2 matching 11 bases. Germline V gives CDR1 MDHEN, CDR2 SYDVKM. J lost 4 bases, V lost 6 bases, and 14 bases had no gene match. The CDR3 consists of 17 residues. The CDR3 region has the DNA TGTGCCAGCAGACAAACTAGCGGGAGCGCATCGGGGTACGAGCAGTACTTC. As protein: CASRQTSGSASGYEQYF.

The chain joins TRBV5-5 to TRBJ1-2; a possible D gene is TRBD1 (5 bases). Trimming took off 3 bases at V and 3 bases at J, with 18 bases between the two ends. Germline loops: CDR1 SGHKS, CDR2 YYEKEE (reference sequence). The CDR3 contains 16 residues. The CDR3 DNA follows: TGTGCCAGCAGCTCGGTACCGGGTGGGGGAGACTATGGCTACACCTTC. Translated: CASSSVPGGGDYGYTF.

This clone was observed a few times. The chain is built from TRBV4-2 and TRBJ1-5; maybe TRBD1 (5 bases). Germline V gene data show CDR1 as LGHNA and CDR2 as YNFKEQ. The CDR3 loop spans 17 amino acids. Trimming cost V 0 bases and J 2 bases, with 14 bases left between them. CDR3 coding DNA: TGTGCCAGCAGCCAAGATGGAGGGGATGTAGGCAATCAGCCCCAGCATTTT. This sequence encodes CASSQDGGDVGNQPQHF.